The T cell receptor beta chain under discussion was sequenced for a study of T cell responses to AZD1222 COVID-19 vaccine. Study results and limitations: White British people made up most donors, females outnumbered males, and clonal diversity was possibly underestimated. Only a handful of AZD1222 recipients, more than 5 in all, had baseline seropositivity. Across the whole spike, CD4 TCRs peaked at regions 160-218 and 743-854.

Trimming at V came to 4 bases and at J to 5 bases, leaving 4 bases not matched to a gene. The germline gives CDR1 MDHEN, CDR2 SYDVKM. The CDR3 runs to 14 residues. In regard to this clone: What it binds is not known.

Assay used: immunoSEQ multiplex PCR; TCRdb lists only in-frame clones, some missing. The table includes under 200,000 clones, 90% to 95% detected once. Sequenced material: peripheral blood, taken on day 0 of AZD1222 vaccination. The clonotype was recovered from an adult in good health. The rearrangement joins TRBV28 to TRBJ1-2; 10 bases are shared with TRBD1. The CDR3 DNA follows: TGTGCCAGCAGTTCCGGGACAGGGGAGTATGGCTACACCTTC. Residues: CASSSGTGEYGYTF.